The rows below give T cell receptor beta chains drawn from one sample of a study of tumor and adjacent non-tumor tissue in lung cancer. In TCRdb, the multiplex PCR reads were re-called with MiXCR into one record per CDR3 protein. The table lists about 120,000 distinct CDR3 sequences, roughly 84% of them singletons, with 22% in the top ten. Material: lung tumor tissue. Source of these receptors: a man aged 70 or older with non-small cell lung cancer. Each CDR3 is given with its conserved first and last residue. Fields, in order: D gene, V gene, clone size, CDR3 protein. A D gene is named only where the DNA matches it firmly. Size is stated for part of the rows, as once, few or many counts, or as a class when the clone is expanded.

D: -
V: TRBV11-3
size: few
CDR3: CANNLGISLDETLYF

D: -
V: TRBV6-2/TRBV6-3
size: -
CDR3: CASSPGTRDTGGLFF

D: -
V: TRBV7-2
size: many
CDR3: CASSYTSGSGGTEAFF

D: -
V: TRBV6-5
size: -
CDR3: CASSYSQEDTQYF

D: -
V: TRBV4-2
size: -
CDR3: CTSGQDPTRELFF

D: TRBD1
V: TRBV12-5
size: -
CDR3: CASGQDRVLRAKNIQYF

D: -
V: TRBV11-3
size: -
CDR3: CASSLWITLDEIQYF

D: TRBD1
V: TRBV11-1
size: few
CDR3: CASSTAGQGRYEQYF

D: -
V: TRBV5-5
size: -
CDR3: CTSSLDAGLGELFF

D: -
V: TRBV12-3/TRBV12-4
size: -
CDR3: CASSLFTRFGYGYIF

D: TRBD1
V: TRBV7-2
size: -
CDR3: CASSWTGTETFF

D: -
V: TRBV10-3
size: -
CDR3: CAISVGDTDMQYF

D: -
V: TRBV7-9
size: -
CDR3: CASSLSPQYQDTQYF

D: -
V: TRBV11-2
size: once
CDR3: CPSSPPAWTPTYEQYF

D: -
V: TRBV28
size: many
CDR3: CASNSEATEAFF

D: -
V: TRBV12-3/TRBV12-4
size: once
CDR3: CASSRTVHNSPLHF

D: -
V: TRBV13
size: -
CDR3: CASRPRELAKNIQYF

D: -
V: TRBV20-1
size: many
CDR3: CSAREGPTEAFF

D: -
V: TRBV12-3/TRBV12-4
size: -
CDR3: CAVRSGGGTDTQYF

D: -
V: TRBV29-1
size: -
CDR3: CNGDPGPYKQYF

D: -
V: TRBV29-1
size: -
CDR3: CSVAITSYEQYF

D: TRBD1
V: TRBV11-1
size: many
CDR3: CASSLGTGVVNTEAFF

D: TRBD1
V: TRBV11-2
size: once
CDR3: CASSPGTGDSCGANVLTF

D: -
V: TRBV12-3/TRBV12-4
size: -
CDR3: CASSFAKGITNTQYF

D: -
V: TRBV5-1
size: few
CDR3: CASSFSAVGAGANVLTF

D: -
V: TRBV29-1
size: -
CDR3: CSGLEWGTRELFF

D: TRBD2
V: TRBV30
size: many
CDR3: CAWSTRVIAGTYNEQFF

D: -
V: TRBV29-1
size: -
CDR3: CSIFAQGTKTEAFF

D: -
V: TRBV11-2
size: -
CDR3: CASSPRAGTRTYEQYF

D: -
V: TRBV28
size: -
CDR3: CDSSLGWTVLGGYTF

D: TRBD1
V: TRBV10-2
size: -
CDR3: CASRDRGAEVFF

D: TRBD2
V: TRBV4-3
size: medium-sized
CDR3: CASSPLLAGGQEQFF

D: -
V: TRBV28
size: -
CDR3: CASTLMGSNTAELFF

D: TRBD1
V: TRBV5-6
size: -
CDR3: CASSSAGGQNNSPLHF

D: -
V: TRBV11-2
size: -
CDR3: CATSIQGQPYNEQFF

D: TRBD1
V: TRBV11-2
size: -
CDR3: CASSLGQVLYEHYF

D: -
V: TRBV6-6
size: many
CDR3: CASRGYNEQFF